The source of this TCR beta chain is a study of CD8 T cells in ankylosing spondylitis. TCRdb re-derived calls from the 5' RACE reads in MiXCR, one entry per CDR3 protein. The table has approximately 92,000 distinct CDR3 sequences, roughly 9.6% seen once; the top ten hold approximately 4.8%. V was shortened by 2 bases and J by 8 bases, with 13 bases between the two germline ends. The germline CDR1 and CDR2 sequences are DFQATT and SNEGSKA (reference sequence). The CDR3 has 14 amino acids. In this sample, this clonotype turned up many times. Its antigen is still unknown. Study conclusions and caveats: What appeared characteristic of ankylosing spondylitis blood was a TCR beta motif of 7 or 8 highly homologous variants. Disease-linked clones were CD8+ and relatively rare in peripheral blood.

This chain links TRBV20-1 with TRBJ1-6, with a weak D call TRBD1 (5 bases). Specimen: blood, either unsorted or a sorted T cell fraction (not recorded which). This TCR was sampled from a male donor with ankylosing spondylitis or in good health (not recorded which). The CDR3 reads CSARSGRGDSPLHF. The DNA of the CDR3 is TGCAGTGCTAGATCGGGGAGGGGAGATTCACCCCTCCACTTT.